This is a list of T cell receptor beta chains from one sample in a study of CD8 T cells in Susac syndrome. MiXCR was run by TCRdb on the immunoSEQ multiplex PCR reads, yielding one entry per CDR3 protein. The table lists about 150,000 distinct CDR3 sequences, 85% to 95% of them singletons. Sequenced material: CD4+ T cells from PBMCs. The receptor set was obtained from a human donor with Susac syndrome. CDR3s leave out the opening cysteine and the closing phenylalanine or tryptophan. Fields, in order: V gene, J gene, CDR3 protein.

V: TRBV2; J: TRBJ2-2; CDR3: ASSESTGNTGELF
V: TRBV24-1; J: TRBJ1-5; CDR3: ATSADSNQPQH
V: TRBV12-3/TRBV12-4; J: TRBJ2-7; CDR3: ASSLGGRIYEQY
V: TRBV7-2; J: TRBJ2-1; CDR3: ASRRIGEDEQF
V: TRBV7-9; J: TRBJ1-2; CDR3: ASTLEGGATYGYT
V: TRBV29-1; J: TRBJ2-5; CDR3: SARTSGGKETQY
V: TRBV3-1; J: TRBJ1-5; CDR3: ASSQDRGGQPQH
V: TRBV20-1; J: TRBJ2-1; CDR3: SARALGLAGGASYNEQF
V: TRBV5-1; J: TRBJ2-1; CDR3: ASSLADRGGYNEQF
V: TRBV29-1; J: TRBJ2-7; CDR3: SVASLGTYYEQY
V: TRBV18; J: TRBJ2-5; CDR3: ASSPEGAARGETQY
V: TRBV4-2; J: TRBJ2-3; CDR3: ASSQLGGTGSTDTQY
V: TRBV6-5; J: TRBJ1-1; CDR3: ASSQGLAGTEAF
V: TRBV29-1; J: TRBJ1-1; CDR3: SVLWRFLGTEAF
V: TRBV12-3/TRBV12-4; J: TRBJ1-6; CDR3: ASSLLQSNLLH
V: TRBV7-3; J: TRBJ1-1; CDR3: ASSRRGGTEAF
V: TRBV20-1; J: TRBJ2-1; CDR3: SAKGRGGIEQF
V: TRBV20-1; J: TRBJ2-5; CDR3: SASQLVQETQY
V: TRBV20-1; J: TRBJ2-5; CDR3: SAAGTNQETQY
V: TRBV2; J: TRBJ2-1; CDR3: ASSPSTSSSYNEQF
V: TRBV7-8; J: TRBJ1-2; CDR3: ASSSSGQNYGYT
V: TRBV20-1; J: TRBJ2-2; CDR3: SARVATNTGELF
V: TRBV20-1; J: TRBJ1-6; CDR3: SASRDRDRSPLH
V: TRBV20-1; J: TRBJ1-6; CDR3: SASGTGESPLH
V: TRBV7-9; J: TRBJ1-2; CDR3: ASSLALRGGYGYT
V: TRBV4-1; J: TRBJ1-2; CDR3: ASSQDAGIDGYT
V: TRBV6-6; J: TRBJ2-1; CDR3: ASSLWRGNNEQF
V: TRBV20-1; J: TRBJ2-5; CDR3: SVSGYQETQY
V: TRBV20-1; J: TRBJ2-2; CDR3: SARTGLDTGELF
V: TRBV24-1; J: TRBJ2-1; CDR3: ATSEGYEQF
V: TRBV7-9; J: TRBJ1-1; CDR3: ATAPQAIGTEAF
V: TRBV7-2; J: TRBJ1-2; CDR3: ASSLGGQYYGYT
V: TRBV6-6; J: TRBJ1-1; CDR3: ASKRAQGEAF
V: TRBV29-1; J: TRBJ1-2; CDR3: SVVLGDGYT
V: TRBV25-1; J: TRBJ1-1; CDR3: ASRDMNTEAF
V: TRBV9; J: TRBJ2-7; CDR3: ASSAQPDRAHEQY
V: TRBV29-1; J: TRBJ2-1; CDR3: SVEGGRGDEQF
V: TRBV12-3/TRBV12-4; J: TRBJ1-1; CDR3: ASSGGGTGGLAAF
V: TRBV20-1; J: TRBJ1-2; CDR3: SAIRQGTIYGYT